These T cell receptor beta chains were read from a single sample in a study of T cell responses to AZD1222 COVID-19 vaccine. The protocol was immunoSEQ multiplex PCR, while the TCRdb copy is restricted to in-frame clones and leaves out a portion. The sample has roughly 170,000 clones; 90% to 95% are singletons. Specimen: peripheral blood, collected on day 0 of AZD1222 vaccination. Source of these receptors: an adult in good health. CDR3s include the opening cysteine and the closing phenylalanine or tryptophan. A D gene is named only where the DNA matches it firmly. The size field is filled for only some rows; it gives once, few, many or a size class.

>TRBJ2-1|-|-|13|TRBV5-4
TGTGCCGGGTCAGGGTATGATATTAATGAGCAGTTCTTC
CAGSGYDINEQFF
>TRBJ1-1|-|TRBD1|12|TRBV2
TGTGCCAGCAGTCCGGACAGGTTTGAAGCTTTCTTT
CASSPDRFEAFF
>TRBJ2-7|-|TRBD2|13|TRBV11-2
TGTGCCAGCAGCTTAGCCGGTAGCGGGTCGCAGTACTTC
CASSLAGSGSQYF
>TRBJ2-1|-|TRBD1|17|TRBV3-1/TRBV3-2
TGTGCCAGCAGCCACACCCTGACAGGGCTCACCTACAATGAGCAGTTCTTC
CASSHTLTGLTYNEQFF
>TRBJ1-3|-|-|14|TRBV7-8
TGTGCCAGCAGCTTAGCGTTTCCCCGAAACACCATATATTTT
CASSLAFPRNTIYF
>TRBJ1-2|-|-|15|TRBV4-2
TGTGCCAGCAGCCGGATGGCGGAAGGCGATGATGGCTACACCTTC
CASSRMAEGDDGYTF
>TRBJ2-7|few|TRBD2|13|TRBV30
TGTGCCTGGATTAGCGGGGGGACCTACGAGCAGTACTTC
CAWISGGTYEQYF
>TRBJ1-2|-|TRBD1|14|TRBV3-1/TRBV3-2
TGTGCCAGCAGAGTGACAGGGGGCGACTATGGCTACACCTTC
CASRVTGGDYGYTF
>TRBJ2-5|once|-|16|TRBV3-1/TRBV3-2
TGTGCCAGCAGCCCCGACGGCCGGACCGGGGGAGAGACCCAGTACTTC
CASSPDGRTGGETQYF
>TRBJ1-5|-|-|14|TRBV7-2
TGTGCCAGCAGCTTTTCAGGTGGGAATCAGCCCCAGCATTTT
CASSFSGGNQPQHF
>TRBJ2-1|few|-|14|TRBV2
TGTGCCAGCAATTACGCTGGGCCCCCAGGGGAGCAGTTCTTC
CASNYAGPPGEQFF
>TRBJ1-6|-|-|14|TRBV9
TGTGCCAGCAGCGTTCAGGCGAGGGATTCACCCCTCCACTTT
CASSVQARDSPLHF
>TRBJ2-1|-|-|15|TRBV7-6
TGTGCCAGCAGCTTAGCGGGGCCCTACTACAATGAGCAGTTCTTC
CASSLAGPYYNEQFF
>TRBJ2-2|-|-|16|TRBV30
TGTGCCTTTCTCCGAGGTTCGAGCACGGGGGTCGGGGAGCTGTTTTTT
CAFLRGSSTGVGELFF
>TRBJ2-2|-|-|16|TRBV4-2
TGTGCCAGCAGCCAAGATTACAGGGTCGACACCGGGGAGCTGTTTTTT
CASSQDYRVDTGELFF
>TRBJ1-2|-|TRBD1|16|TRBV3-1/TRBV3-2
TGTGCCAGCAGCCAAGATTGGGCAGGGGGCGACTATGGCTACACCTTC
CASSQDWAGGDYGYTF
>TRBJ1-1|-|-|13|TRBV28
TGTGCCAGCAGTTTACTCCGGGGGTCTGAAGCTTTCTTT
CASSLLRGSEAFF